A selection of T cell receptor beta chains follows, all from one sample in a study of blood T cell repertoires in COVID-19. Sequenced by immunoSEQ multiplex PCR; TCRdb stores in-frame clones only, minus some. The table lists under 300,000 clones, about 68% of them singletons. The specimen was peripheral blood. The receptor set was obtained from a woman older than 75 with acute or convalescent COVID-19. CDR3s include the opening cysteine and the closing phenylalanine or tryptophan. The order of the fields is CDR3 length, J gene, V gene, clone size, D gene, CDR3 DNA, CDR3 protein. D genes are given only for firm matches. Expanded clones get a size class; other rows say once, few or many, or leave the size out.

CDR3 length: 18
J gene: TRBJ1-1
V gene: TRBV18
clone size: once
D gene: TRBD1
CDR3 DNA: TGTGCCAGCTCACCACCCCCAGGGGGCGAGTCCCAGGCCACTGAAGCTTTCTTT
CDR3 protein: CASSPPPGGESQATEAFF

CDR3 length: 12
J gene: TRBJ1-1
V gene: TRBV6-5
clone size: once
D gene: .
CDR3 DNA: TGTGCCGGGACTCGGGGGGGCACTGAAGCTTTCTTT
CDR3 protein: CAGTRGGTEAFF

CDR3 length: 14
J gene: TRBJ1-2
V gene: TRBV6-5
clone size: once
D gene: .
CDR3 DNA: TGTGCCAGCACAACGGCGGCGCCCGGCTATGGCTACACCTTC
CDR3 protein: CASTTAAPGYGYTF

CDR3 length: 16
J gene: TRBJ2-5
V gene: TRBV3-1/TRBV3-2
clone size: .
D gene: TRBD2
CDR3 DNA: TGTGCCAGCAGCCAATCGACTAGCGGGGTACAAGAGACCCAGTACTTC
CDR3 protein: CASSQSTSGVQETQYF

CDR3 length: 18
J gene: TRBJ1-3
V gene: TRBV5-4
clone size: .
D gene: .
CDR3 DNA: TGTGCCAGCAGCCCCAGAGCGCCCGCCTCTCAGGGCGCAAGCACCATATATTTT
CDR3 protein: CASSPRAPASQGASTIYF

CDR3 length: 14
J gene: TRBJ1-3
V gene: TRBV5-1
clone size: .
D gene: .
CDR3 DNA: TGCGCCAGCAGCTTAGCGGGCTCTGGAAACACCATATATTTT
CDR3 protein: CASSLAGSGNTIYF

CDR3 length: 12
J gene: TRBJ1-5
V gene: TRBV19
clone size: .
D gene: TRBD1
CDR3 DNA: TGTGCCAGTAGTATTCCCGGACAGGGCCCACATTTT
CDR3 protein: CASSIPGQGPHF

CDR3 length: 16
J gene: TRBJ2-1
V gene: TRBV4-1
clone size: .
D gene: TRBD2
CDR3 DNA: TGCGCCAGCAGCCAAGTGGATATGGGACTAGCGCGTGAGCAGTTCTTC
CDR3 protein: CASSQVDMGLAREQFF

CDR3 length: 18
J gene: TRBJ1-2
V gene: TRBV28
clone size: .
D gene: TRBD1
CDR3 DNA: TGTGCCAGCAGTCCGGGATCGGGACAGGATACTTGGTGGGGTGGCTACACCTTC
CDR3 protein: CASSPGSGQDTWWGGYTF

CDR3 length: 13
J gene: TRBJ1-1
V gene: TRBV5-4
clone size: .
D gene: .
CDR3 DNA: TGTGCCAGCAGCTTGCTTAGCGACACTGAAGCTTTCTTT
CDR3 protein: CASSLLSDTEAFF

CDR3 length: 14
J gene: TRBJ1-3
V gene: TRBV11-2
clone size: .
D gene: .
CDR3 DNA: TGTGCCAGCAGTAAAGGGGGTTCAGGAAACACCATATATTTT
CDR3 protein: CASSKGGSGNTIYF

CDR3 length: 14
J gene: TRBJ2-1
V gene: TRBV10-3
clone size: .
D gene: TRBD2
CDR3 DNA: TGTGCCATCTCCCGGCGGGAGGCGGGCAATGAGCAGTTCTTC
CDR3 protein: CAISRREAGNEQFF

CDR3 length: 14
J gene: TRBJ1-1
V gene: TRBV4-1
clone size: .
D gene: .
CDR3 DNA: TGCGCCAGCAGCCGAGCAGGGCTAGGGACTGAAGCTTTCTTT
CDR3 protein: CASSRAGLGTEAFF

CDR3 length: 13
J gene: TRBJ2-5
V gene: TRBV7-9
clone size: .
D gene: .
CDR3 DNA: TGTGCCAGCAGCTTCGGGGGACAAGAGACCCAGTACTTC
CDR3 protein: CASSFGGQETQYF

CDR3 length: 15
J gene: TRBJ2-5
V gene: TRBV11-1
clone size: .
D gene: TRBD1
CDR3 DNA: TGTGCCAGCAGCTTGGAACTGAGACAGGGTGAGACCCAGTACTTC
CDR3 protein: CASSLELRQGETQYF

CDR3 length: 14
J gene: TRBJ2-5
V gene: TRBV2
clone size: .
D gene: .
CDR3 DNA: TGTGCCAGCAGTATGGGGGGTGCAGAAGAGACCCAGTACTTC
CDR3 protein: CASSMGGAEETQYF

CDR3 length: 14
J gene: TRBJ2-1
V gene: TRBV9
clone size: few
D gene: .
CDR3 DNA: TGTGCCAGCAGCGTCTCTAGCTCCTACAATGAGCAGTTCTTC
CDR3 protein: CASSVSSSYNEQFF

CDR3 length: 15
J gene: TRBJ1-3
V gene: TRBV5-1
clone size: .
D gene: .
CDR3 DNA: TGCGCCAGCAGCTTGCCAAGCACTTCTGGAAACACCATATATTTT
CDR3 protein: CASSLPSTSGNTIYF

CDR3 length: 14
J gene: TRBJ2-3
V gene: TRBV10-3
clone size: .
D gene: TRBD1
CDR3 DNA: TGTGCCATCAGTGAGCAGGGGGACAGAGATACGCAGTATTTT
CDR3 protein: CAISEQGDRDTQYF

CDR3 length: 12
J gene: TRBJ1-1
V gene: TRBV27
clone size: once
D gene: .
CDR3 DNA: TGTGCCAGCGGATTCAGGGGCACTGAAGCTTTCTTT
CDR3 protein: CASGFRGTEAFF